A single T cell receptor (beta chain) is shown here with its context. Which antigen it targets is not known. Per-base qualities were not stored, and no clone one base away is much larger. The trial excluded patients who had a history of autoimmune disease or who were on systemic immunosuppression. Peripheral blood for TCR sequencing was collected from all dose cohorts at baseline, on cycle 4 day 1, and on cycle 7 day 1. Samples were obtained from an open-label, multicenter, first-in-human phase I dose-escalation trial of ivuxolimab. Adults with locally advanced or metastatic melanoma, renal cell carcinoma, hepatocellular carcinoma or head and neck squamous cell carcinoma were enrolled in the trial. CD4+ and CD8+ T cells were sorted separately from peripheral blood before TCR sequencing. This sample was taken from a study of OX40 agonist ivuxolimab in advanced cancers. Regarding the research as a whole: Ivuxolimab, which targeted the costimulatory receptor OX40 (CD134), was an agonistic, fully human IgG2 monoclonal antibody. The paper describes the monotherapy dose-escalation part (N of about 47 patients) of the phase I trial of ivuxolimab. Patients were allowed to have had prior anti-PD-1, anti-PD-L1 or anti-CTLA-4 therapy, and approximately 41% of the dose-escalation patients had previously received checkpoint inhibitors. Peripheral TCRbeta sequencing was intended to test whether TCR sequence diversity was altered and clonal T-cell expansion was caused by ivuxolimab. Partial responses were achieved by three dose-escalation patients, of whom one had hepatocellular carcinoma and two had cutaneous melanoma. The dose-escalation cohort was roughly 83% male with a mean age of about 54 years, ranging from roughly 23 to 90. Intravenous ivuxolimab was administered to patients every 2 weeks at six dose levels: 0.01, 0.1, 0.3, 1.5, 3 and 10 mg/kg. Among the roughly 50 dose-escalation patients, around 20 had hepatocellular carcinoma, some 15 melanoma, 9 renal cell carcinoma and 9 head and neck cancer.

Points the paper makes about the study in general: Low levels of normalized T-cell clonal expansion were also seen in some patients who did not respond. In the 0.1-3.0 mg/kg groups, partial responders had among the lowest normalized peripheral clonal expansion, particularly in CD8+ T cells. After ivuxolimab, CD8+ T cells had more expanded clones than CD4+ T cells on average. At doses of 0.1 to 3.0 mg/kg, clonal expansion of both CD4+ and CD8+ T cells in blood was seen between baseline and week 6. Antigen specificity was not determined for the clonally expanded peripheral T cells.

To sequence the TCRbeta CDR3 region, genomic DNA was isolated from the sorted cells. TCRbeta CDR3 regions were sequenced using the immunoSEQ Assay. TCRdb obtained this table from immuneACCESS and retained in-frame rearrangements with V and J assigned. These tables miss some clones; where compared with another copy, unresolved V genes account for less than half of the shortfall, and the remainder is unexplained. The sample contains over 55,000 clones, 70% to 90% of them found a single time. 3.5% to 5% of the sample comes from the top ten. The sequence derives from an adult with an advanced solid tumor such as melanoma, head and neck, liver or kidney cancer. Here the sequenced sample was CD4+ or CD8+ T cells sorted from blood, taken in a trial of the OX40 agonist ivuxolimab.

The CDR3 sequence is CATKGTRDSYEQYF. The sequence in DNA is TGTGCCACAAAGGGGACCAGGGACTCCTACGAGCAGTACTTC. The rearrangement combines TRBV6-5 with TRBJ2-7; the D assignment is uncertain and may be TRBD1 or TRBD2, with 5 bases supporting each. The CDR3 measures 14 amino acids from cysteine to phenylalanine. CDR3 DNA is the only sequence kept; it has 42 bases, read in frame from the first base. V is pared back by 10 bases and J by 0 bases, with 16 bases lying between the germline termini. CDR1 and CDR2 were assigned from the germline V gene as MNHEY and SVGAGI.